This T cell receptor beta chain came from a study of T cell repertoires in cytomegalovirus infection. Across the study: A matching HLA type, together with CMV infection, was signaled by public TCR beta signatures.

This CDR3 spans 13 amino acids. Germline V lookup: CDR1 SGHVS, CDR2 FNYEAQ. V lost 3 bases, J lost 2 bases, and 7 bases lay in between. Via MiXCR, TCRdb re-called the reads, giving one row per CDR3 protein. Of 60,000 to 85,000 distinct CDR3 sequences listed, approximately 22% are singletons. This clonotype came up many times. Its antigen is not identified. The chain employs TRBV7-6 and TRBJ1-1; D not resolved. Sequencing was performed on PBMCs, sequenced either directly or after in vitro stimulation (not recorded which). The receptor was derived from a human donor in good health (CMV status not recorded). Some clones in this sample may be carry-over from other donors' samples. In DNA, the CDR3 is TGTGCCAGCAGCTTGACACATAACACTGAAGCTTTCTTT. Its translation: CASSLTHNTEAFF.